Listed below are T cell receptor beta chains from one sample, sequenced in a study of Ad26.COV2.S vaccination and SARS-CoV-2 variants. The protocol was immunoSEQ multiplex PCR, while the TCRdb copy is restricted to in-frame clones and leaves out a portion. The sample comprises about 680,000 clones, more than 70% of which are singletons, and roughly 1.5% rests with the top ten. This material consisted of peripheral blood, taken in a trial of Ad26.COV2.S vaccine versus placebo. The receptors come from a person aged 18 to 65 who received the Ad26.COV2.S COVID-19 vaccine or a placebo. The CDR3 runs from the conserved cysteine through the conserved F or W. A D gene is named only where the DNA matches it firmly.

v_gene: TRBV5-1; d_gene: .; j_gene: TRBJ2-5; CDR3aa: CASNLGHQETQYF
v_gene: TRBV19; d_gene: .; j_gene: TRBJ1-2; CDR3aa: CASSISRTASYGYTF
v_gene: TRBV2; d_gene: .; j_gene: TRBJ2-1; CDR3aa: CASSSNNEQFF
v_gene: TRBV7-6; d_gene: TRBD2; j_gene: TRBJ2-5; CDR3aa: CASSLRAGGRGETQYF
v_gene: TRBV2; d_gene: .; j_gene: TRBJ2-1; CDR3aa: CASKAASDLSRGDRNEQFF
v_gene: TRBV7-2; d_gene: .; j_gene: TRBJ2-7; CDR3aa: CASTLGGFGEQYF
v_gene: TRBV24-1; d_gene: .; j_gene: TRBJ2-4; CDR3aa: CAKGKGVNIQYF
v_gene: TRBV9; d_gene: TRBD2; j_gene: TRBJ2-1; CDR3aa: CASSASGSSYNEQFF
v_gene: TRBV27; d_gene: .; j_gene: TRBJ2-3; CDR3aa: CASSLSMGPTGTDTQYF
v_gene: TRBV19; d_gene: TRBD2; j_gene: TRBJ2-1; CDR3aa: CASSKGLAGGEQFF
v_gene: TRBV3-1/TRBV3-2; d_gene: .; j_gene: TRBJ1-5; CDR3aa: CASSQRYSNQPQHF
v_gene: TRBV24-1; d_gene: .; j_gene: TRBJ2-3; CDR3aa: CATSEGGAADTQYF
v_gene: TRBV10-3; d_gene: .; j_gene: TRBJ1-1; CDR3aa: CAISQENTEAFF
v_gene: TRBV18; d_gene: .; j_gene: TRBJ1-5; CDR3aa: CASSLTGGSNQPQHF
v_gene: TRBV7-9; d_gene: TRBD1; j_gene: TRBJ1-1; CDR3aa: CASSRDRGLNTEAFF
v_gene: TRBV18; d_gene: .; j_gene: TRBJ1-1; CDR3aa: CASSPAVGTNTEAFF